This T cell receptor beta chain appears in the sequencing data of a study of shared clonotypes between healthy human individuals (dated by TCRdb to 2018 to 2020). Regarding the study in general: The cohort included three men and two women between 18 and 49 years of age. For each donor, CD4 naive and CD4 memory were each given three plates, CD8 naive was given two plates, and CD8 memory was given one plate. The study deeply sequenced blood TCR repertoires of five healthy adults to estimate repertoire size and the extent of clonotype sharing between individuals. Different laboratories and diverse techniques were used to prepare libraries and sequence TCR repertoires, to increase sequencing depth and limit assay-specific biases. Per donor, leukapheresis produced somewhere between about 0.85 and 9.5 billion PBMCs.

TCR CDR3 regions were amplified from genomic DNA by multiplex PCR using the deep immunoSEQ assay. Extracted genomic DNA from each cell subset was distributed evenly across all wells of several immunoSEQ 96-well plates, and each plate was treated as a replicate. For sorted subsets, around 200 ng genomic DNA, equal to some 28,000 T cell genomes, was loaded into each replicate PCR. Purified libraries were quantified with a Qubit 3.0 fluorometer, sized on a Bioanalyzer 2100, and re-quantified with the KAPA Library Quantification kit. A separate single-read 150-cycle Illumina NextSeq 550 flow cell was used to sequence each immunoSEQ 96-well plate. The original pipeline was this. The immunoSEQ output contained only junctional sequences without quality scores, so filtering could not match that applied to full-length reads. To assign V/J genes and CDR3, sequences were annotated using PyIR, a Python wrapper for IgBLAST v1.9, with IMGT germline references. Reads were filtered out if the reads had weak V/J assignments (E-value above 1e-6), no CDR3, stop codons, out-of-frame junctions, or ambiguous translated residues. V3J clonotypes were defined by identical inferred V gene, J gene, and CDR3 amino acid sequence. Percentage overlap between repertoires was computed as shared unique clonotypes divided by the size of the smaller repertoire. RTK rarefaction, the Chao1 estimator, and Recon v2.1 estimates of unobserved clonotypes were used to assess repertoire richness. Generation probabilities for all TCRbeta clonotypes obtained by the gDNA method from a few donors were computed using OLGA. TCRdb carries this immuneACCESS record with in-frame sequences only. Its versions omit some clonotypes, under half of them owing to an unresolved V gene in the studies checked, with the rest unexplained. That table supplies the V and J calls and clone size; D and trimming were determined from the DNA. Present in this sample are 950,000 to 1,200,000 clones, roughly 80% of which were seen just once. The top ten hold approximately 0.95% of the sample.

Healthy HIV-negative adults with no recently reported acute infections or vaccinations were included as donors. All donors were Caucasian adults living in Nashville, Tennessee, USA. CD4+ T cells were enriched through magnetic negative selection, after which naive cells were positively selected on CD45RA and the remaining negative fraction served as the memory subset. After blood collection by leukapheresis, PBMCs were isolated using Ficoll-Histopaque density gradient centrifugation and then cryopreserved in the vapor phase of liquid nitrogen. Analytical flow cytometry was used to check the purity and quantity of every magnetically sorted T cell population. Each sorted fraction had its genomic DNA isolated and then quantified by UV absorbance on a Nanodrop 2000c. With respect to this clone: No antigen is known for it. There are no base qualities to consult, and no much larger clone falls within one base.

Between the V and J ends, shortened by 4 bases and 4 bases respectively, the junction contains 11 bases. Inclusive of the bounding cysteine and phenylalanine, the CDR3 is 13 residues long. The CDR3 DNA has 39 bases and is translated from base 1. Per the germline V gene, SGHRS is the CDR1 and YFSETQ is the CDR2. Study-wide findings and limitations: Because the study included only a small number of donors, the genetic and exposure-history diversity represented was limited. Clonotypes shared by all four sorted-subset donors showed higher generation probabilities than non-shared clonotypes. Sampling was restricted to blood, and TCR repertoires in tissue are likely to differ from TCR repertoires in blood. Incomplete sequencing was indicated by rarefaction of sorted-subset datasets, despite the large sequencing depth. Naive subsets generally had larger estimated clonotype richness than memory subsets did. Sharing across four donors was observed for 5% to 6.5% of naive CD4, over 3% of naive CD8, 2% to 2.5% of memory CD4, and about 0.4% of memory CD8 clonotypes. Pairwise subsampling indicated that sequencing depth was expected to affect the degree of clonotype sharing among donors.

Source material: memory CD4+ T cells from PBMCs. Explained via the paper, the cell subset or site label denotes: CD45RA-negative fraction. The chain is made from TRBV5-1 and TRBJ2-5, with no confidently assigned D gene. The sequence came from a young man in good health. Some clones in this sample may be carry-over from other donors' samples. The CDR3 region reads CASSGLGLETQYF. The DNA sequence is given as TGCGCCAGCAGCGGTCTGGGATTAGAGACCCAGTACTTC. When the CDR3 is completed using the reference TRBV5-1 and TRBJ2-5 genes on either side, the full variable domain is KAGVTQTPRYLIKTRGQQVTLSCSPISGHRSVSWYQQTPGQGLQFLFEYFSETQRNKGNFPGRFSGRQFSNSRSEMNVSTLELGDSALYLCASSGLGLETQYFGPGTRLLVL.